This passage covers 29 T cell receptor beta chains from one sample sequenced in a study of blood T cell repertoires in COVID-19. Here immunoSEQ multiplex PCR was the method, and the copy in TCRdb shows in-frame clones only, minus some. Among 250,000 to 350,000 clones, around nine tenths were seen once, and the ten largest hold 1.1%. The material sequenced was PBMCs or T cells enriched from blood (not recorded which). The receptors were sampled from a woman aged 25 to 45 who had recovered from COVID-19.

J is TRBJ2-7 and V is TRBV27, with D tentatively TRBD1 (5 bases). Trimming stripped 5 bases from V and 2 bases from J, with 16 bases between. CDR3 size: 15 residues. Per germline, CDR1 MNHEY and CDR2 SMNVEV (reference sequence). CDR3: CASSTFYRPPYEQYF. Here the CDR3 DNA reads TGTGCCAGCAGTACCTTTTACAGGCCACCCTACGAGCAGTACTTC.

In its sample, this clone was seen a few times. The chain links TRBV5-4 to TRBJ1-1; D might be TRBD1 (6 bases). Deletions cut 4 bases from V and 5 bases from J, with 21 bases between. Germline V lookup: CDR1 SGHNT, CDR2 YYREEE (reference sequence). The CDR3 totals 16 residues. In nucleotides, the CDR3 is TGTGCCAGCAGCGCAACTCGGCGGGGGCAAGGAACTGAAGCTTTCTTT. As protein: CASSATRRGQGTEAFF. Full variable domain (missing parts from reference TRBV5-4 and TRBJ1-1): ETGVTQSPTHLIKTRGQQVTLRCSSQSGHNTVSWYQQALGQGPQFIFQYYREEENGRGNFPPRFSGLQFPNYSSELNVNALELDDSALYLCASSATRRGQGTEAFFGQGTRLTVV.

The DNA for the CDR3 is TGTGCCAGCAGTCCCAAAGGGGGTTCCTATAATTCACCCCTCCACTTT. Translation gives CASSPKGGSYNSPLHF. This chain joins TRBV27 and TRBJ1-6; possible D gene TRBD1, 6 bases. Looked up from germline, CDR1 is MNHEY and CDR2 is SMNVEV (reference sequence). This CDR3 is 16 amino acids long. With 5 bases removed from V and 1 base from J, the gap between germline ends came to 12 bases.

The chain links TRBV4-1 to TRBJ1-6; D call uncertain. The CDR3 is 12 residues long. Germline CDR1 MGHRA, CDR2 YSYEKL. V was cut by 2 bases and J by 9 bases, with 5 bases left in between. The CDR3 DNA sequence: TGCGCCAGCAGCCAAACAGCTTCACCCCTCCACTTT. It translates to CASSQTASPLHF.

The rearrangement uses TRBV9 and TRBJ1-5; no reliable D call. The V end was cut by 4 bases, the J end by 2 bases, with 13 bases between. This CDR3 has 15 residues. CDR1 and CDR2 (germline): SGDLS, YYNGEE. CDR3: CASSPYSGGNQPQHF. CDR3 DNA sequence: TGTGCCAGCAGCCCCTACAGCGGGGGCAATCAGCCCCAGCATTTT.

The chain couples TRBV2 to TRBJ1-6; TRBD1 might be the D (6 bases). Trimming left V 6 bases short and J 10 bases short, with 19 bases between. Germline values: CDR1 SNHLY, CDR2 FYNNEI. The CDR3 contains 15 residues. CDR3 region: CASSEIQGSRSPLHF. The CDR3, as DNA: TGTGCCAGCAGCGAAATACAGGGAAGCAGATCACCCCTCCACTTT.

The V call is TRBV18, the J call TRBJ2-1; no clear D. The V and J ends lost 3 bases and 5 bases respectively, with 8 bases between them. The CDR3 is 13 residues long. Germline V gene data show CDR1 as KGHSH and CDR2 as LQKENI. The CDR3 coding sequence is TGTGCCAGCTCACCTCCCGCGGACAATGAGCAGTTCTTC. Protein product: CASSPPADNEQFF. The full variable domain, completed using reference TRBV18 and TRBJ2-1, is NAGVMQNPRHLVRRRGQEARLRCSPMKGHSHVYWYRQLPEEGLKFMVYLQKENIIDESGMPKERFSAEFPKEGPSILRIQQVVRGDSAAYFCASSPPADNEQFFGPGTRLTVL.

The J gene is TRBJ2-2, the V gene TRBV29-1; 7 bases align to TRBD1. The ends lost 4 bases at V and 0 bases at J; junction bases unmatched: 5. CDR1 and CDR2 (germline): SQVTM, ANQGSEA. CDR3 length: 15 residues. CDR3 sequence (DNA): TGCAGCGTTGCGCCGGGACAGACGAACACCGGGGAGCTGTTTTTT. Its translation is CSVAPGQTNTGELFF.

A few counts support this clone. The J gene is TRBJ1-5, the V gene TRBV19, with D unresolved. CDR1 is LNHDA and CDR2 is SQIVND in the germline V gene (reference sequence). The CDR3 contains 13 residues. Deletions cut 3 bases from V and 0 bases from J, with 3 bases between. The CDR3 loop is CASSMSSNQPQHF. The CDR3 DNA reads TGTGCCAGTAGTATGAGTAGCAATCAGCCCCAGCATTTT.

The V call is TRBV4-3, the J call TRBJ2-2; tentative D call: TRBD2 (5 bases). Trimming removed 0 bases at V and 6 bases at J, with 11 bases between. Germline V gene data show CDR1 as LGHNA and CDR2 as YSLEER. This CDR3 region has 15 residues. CDR3 bases: TGCGCCAGCAGCCAAGAAGGGCTAGCTTCCGGGGAGCTGTTTTTT. It specifies CASSQEGLASGELFF.

This chain uses TRBV27 with TRBJ2-7; possibly TRBD1 for D (6 bases). CDR3 size: 14 residues. The V end lost 7 bases, the J end lost 0 bases, and 13 bases lay between the germline ends. The germline CDR1 and CDR2 sequences are MNHEY and SMNVEV (reference sequence). The CDR3 spells CASMGFRGSYEQYF. CDR3 sequence (DNA): TGTGCCAGCATGGGGTTCAGGGGCTCCTACGAGCAGTACTTC.

This rearrangement joins TRBV4-3 to TRBJ2-7; TRBD2 matches at 14 bases. Germline trimming cut 0 bases from V and 4 bases from J; bases unmatched to any gene: 11. This CDR3 contains 19 residues. CDR1 is LGHNA, CDR2 YSLEER, per germline. Written as DNA, the CDR3 is TGCGCCAGCAGCCAAGACTACTCGGGACTAGCGGGAGCACGGTACGAGCAGTACTTC. It specifies CASSQDYSGLAGARYEQYF.

The chain joins TRBV27 to TRBJ2-1; 8 bases agree with TRBD2. The CDR3 totals 18 residues. Losses at the gene ends were 7 bases for V and 8 bases for J; bases not matched to a gene: 22. Germline assignment: CDR1 MNHEY and CDR2 SMNVEV (reference sequence). CDR3: CASNPLGLKAGVGDEQFF. DNA for the CDR3: TGTGCCAGCAATCCTTTGGGCCTCAAAGCGGGAGTGGGGGATGAGCAGTTCTTC.

The rearrangement links TRBV7-9 to TRBJ1-1; 9 positions match TRBD1. The CDR3 has 16 residues. The V gene's germline CDR1 is SEHNR and CDR2 FQNEAQ (reference sequence). Trimming removed 5 bases from V and 5 bases from J; junction bases left unmatched: 12. CDR3: CASSARQGVVGTEAFF. The CDR3 nucleotides read TGTGCCAGCAGCGCCCGACAGGGGGTCGTTGGGACTGAAGCTTTCTTT.

V and J are TRBV7-2 and TRBJ1-1; the D gene is possibly TRBD1 (6 bases). The CDR3 extends over 15 amino acids. The germline V gene encodes CDR1 SGHTA and CDR2 FQGNSA. The V end lost 7 bases, the J end lost 1 base, and 16 bases lay between the germline ends. The CDR3 loop is CASTLEQGRNTEAFF. For the CDR3, the DNA is TGTGCCAGCACACTCGAACAGGGACGGAACACTGAAGCTTTCTTT.

The gene calls are TRBV6-1 and TRBJ2-3, with D possibly matching TRBD2 (6 bases). The V end lost 4 bases, the J end lost 3 bases, and 20 bases lay between the germline ends. Germline values: CDR1 MNHNS, CDR2 SASEGT. The CDR3 is made up of 17 amino acids. The DNA for the CDR3 is TGTGCCAGCAGTGTCAATCCAAACGCGGGGCGTACAGATACGCAGTATTTT. This sequence encodes CASSVNPNAGRTDTQYF.

The J gene is TRBJ2-2, the V gene TRBV20-1, with D unclear. V was shortened by 5 bases and J by 6 bases, with 7 bases between the two germline ends. Germline lookup yields CDR1 DFQATT and CDR2 SNEGSKA (reference sequence). CDR3 size: 11 residues. The chain's CDR3 is CSALAAGELFF. The CDR3 bases are TGCAGTGCTTTAGCCGCCGGGGAGCTGTTTTTT.

The chain links TRBV21-1 to TRBJ1-1; the table's D gene call, TRBD1, was not cross checked with the DNA. TRBV21-1 represents a pseudogene. CDR3 size: 16 residues. CDR3: CASSKVGYRLNTEAFF. CDR3 in DNA: TGTGCCAGCAGCAAAGTAGGATACAGGTTGAACACTGAAGCTTTCTTT.

This chain uses TRBV7-9 with TRBJ2-7; D is perhaps TRBD2 (6 bases). Germline V gives CDR1 SEHNR, CDR2 FQNEAQ (reference sequence). The CDR3 is made up of 14 amino acids. Trimming pared 5 bases from V and 2 bases from J, leaving 13 bases between. DNA for the CDR3: TGTGCCAGCAGCAATGCTCCGGGGGCCTACGAGCAGTACTTC. Its translation is CASSNAPGAYEQYF.

This chain connects TRBV9 to TRBJ2-1; 7 bases are a match to TRBD2. Germline V gene lookup returns CDR1 SGDLS and CDR2 YYNGEE. CDR3 length equals 16 residues. V lost 0 bases and J lost 1; bases outside the gene matches: 4. As DNA, the CDR3 is TGTGCCAGCAGCGTAGGGGATAGCGGGTCCTACAATGAGCAGTTCTTC. This translates into CASSVGDSGSYNEQFF.

The chain carries TRBV18 and TRBJ2-7; D call uncertain. The germline V gene encodes CDR1 KGHSH and CDR2 LQKENI. Trimming shortened V by 1 base and J by 1 base, and 8 bases separated the two germline ends. The CDR3 has 14 residues. The CDR3 here is CASSPQQNSYEQYF. CDR3 sequence (DNA): TGTGCCAGCTCACCACAACAGAATTCCTACGAGCAGTACTTC.

The chain couples TRBV3-1 (or the pseudogene TRBV3-2) to TRBJ2-7, with D tentatively TRBD1 (7 bases). CDR1 and CDR2 from the germline V gene are LGHDT and YNNKEL (reference sequence). Trimming took 4 bases from V and 3 from J, leaving 10 bases between them. The CDR3 consists of 13 residues. The CDR3 coding sequence is TGTGCCAGCAGCCGCGGGACAGACTACGAGCAGTACTTC. This encodes CASSRGTDYEQYF.

The chain uses TRBV4-1 and TRBJ2-7; 7 nucleotides align to TRBD1. Germline CDR1 reads MGHRA; CDR2 reads YSYEKL. V lost 0 bases to trimming and J lost 2 bases; unmatched junction nucleotides: 4. The CDR3 length is 15 residues. The DNA for the CDR3 is TGCGCCAGCAGCCAAGATAGGGACAGTCCCTACGAGCAGTACTTC. This encodes CASSQDRDSPYEQYF.

The chain joins TRBV3-1 (or the pseudogene TRBV3-2) to TRBJ2-4; 7 bases map to TRBD2. CDR1 and CDR2 from the germline V gene are LGHDT and YNNKEL (reference sequence). The CDR3 is made up of 17 amino acids. V shed 3 bases and J 8 bases; nucleotides not matched to a gene: 16. The CDR3 DNA sequence: TGTGCCAGCAGCCAGAAAAGGCCAGGCGGGAGTGTACACATTCAGTACTTC. Protein product: CASSQKRPGGSVHIQYF.

The CDR3 DNA follows: TGTGCCAGCAATCCCAGGGAAGAGACCCAGTACTTC. This encodes CASNPREETQYF. V is TRBV2 and J is TRBJ2-5; D is possibly TRBD1 (5 bases). V was shortened by 7 bases and J by 3 bases, with 9 bases between the two germline ends. Germline loops: CDR1 SNHLY, CDR2 FYNNEI. The CDR3 totals 12 residues.

This rearrangement joins TRBV5-8 to TRBJ2-1; 14 nucleotides agree with TRBD2. J was trimmed by 4 bases and V by 4 bases; bases with no gene match: 16. Germline V gene lookup returns CDR1 SGHTS and CDR2 YDEGEE. The CDR3 covers 20 residues. CDR3 nucleotide sequence: TGTGCCAGCAGCCAGACAGGGCTGACTAGCGGGAGGGCCTGGTACAATGAGCAGTTCTTC. It yields the protein CASSQTGLTSGRAWYNEQFF.

The V gene is TRBV4-1, the J gene TRBJ1-5; no firm D call. The V end was cut by 1 base, the J end by 3 bases, with 4 bases between. Germline CDR1 and CDR2: MGHRA and YSYEKL. The CDR3 extends over 13 amino acids. The CDR3 DNA is TGCGCCAGCAGCCAAGTGTACAATCAGCCCCAGCATTTT. Encoded protein: CASSQVYNQPQHF.

The V gene is TRBV28, the J gene TRBJ1-2; D might be TRBD1 (5 bases). This CDR3 has 13 residues. Germline-derived CDR1 and CDR2 are MDHEN and SYDVKM. The V end lost 2 bases, the J end lost 6 bases, and 10 bases lay between the germline ends. The CDR3 here is CASSLGQGNGYTF. Written as DNA, the CDR3 is TGTGCCAGCAGTTTAGGTCAGGGTAATGGCTACACCTTC.

CDR3 DNA: TGTGCCAGTACGGTACAAGGACAGAGGAACACCGGGGAGCTGTTTTTT. It translates to CASTVQGQRNTGELFF. V is TRBV19 and J is TRBJ2-2; weak D call: TRBD1 (6 bases). This CDR3 region has 16 residues. Germline CDR1 LNHDA, CDR2 SQIVND (reference sequence). V was trimmed by 7 bases and J by 1 base, leaving 16 bases between them.